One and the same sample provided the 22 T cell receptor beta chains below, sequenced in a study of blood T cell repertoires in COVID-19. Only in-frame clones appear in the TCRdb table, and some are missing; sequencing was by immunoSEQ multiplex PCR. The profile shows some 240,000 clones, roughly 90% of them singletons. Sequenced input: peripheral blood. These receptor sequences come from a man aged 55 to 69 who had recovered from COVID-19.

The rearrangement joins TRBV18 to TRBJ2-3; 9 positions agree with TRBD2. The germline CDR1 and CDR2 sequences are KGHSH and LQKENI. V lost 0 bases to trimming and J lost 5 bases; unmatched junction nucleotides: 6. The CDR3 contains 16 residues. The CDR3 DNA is TGTGCCAGCTCACCACCCGCGGGAGGGGGTATAGATACGCAGTATTTT. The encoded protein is CASSPPAGGGIDTQYF.

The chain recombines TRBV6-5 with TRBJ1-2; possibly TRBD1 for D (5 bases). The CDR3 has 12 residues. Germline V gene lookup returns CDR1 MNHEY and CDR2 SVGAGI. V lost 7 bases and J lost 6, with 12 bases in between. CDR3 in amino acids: CASIRDYHGYTF. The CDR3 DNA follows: TGTGCCAGCATAAGGGACTACCATGGCTACACCTTC.

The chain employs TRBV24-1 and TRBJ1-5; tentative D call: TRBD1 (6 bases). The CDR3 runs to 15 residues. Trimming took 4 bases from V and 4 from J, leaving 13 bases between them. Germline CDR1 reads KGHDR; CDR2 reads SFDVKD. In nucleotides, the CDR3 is TGTGCCACCAGTGAGTCGGGACAAGGAAATCAGCCCCAGCATTTT. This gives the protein CATSESGQGNQPQHF.

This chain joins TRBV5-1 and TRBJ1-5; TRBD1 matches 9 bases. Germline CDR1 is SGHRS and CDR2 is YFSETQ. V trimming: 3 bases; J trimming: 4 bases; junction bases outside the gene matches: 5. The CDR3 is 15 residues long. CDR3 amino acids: CASSSGQGGNQPQHF. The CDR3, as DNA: TGCGCCAGCAGCTCGGGACAGGGAGGGAATCAGCCCCAGCATTTT.

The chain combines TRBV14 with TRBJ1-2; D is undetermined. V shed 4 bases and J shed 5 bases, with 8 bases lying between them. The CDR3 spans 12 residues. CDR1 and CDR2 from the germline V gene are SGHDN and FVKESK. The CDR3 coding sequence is TGTGCCAGCAGCCTGACATTTTATGGCTACACCTTC. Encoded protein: CASSLTFYGYTF.

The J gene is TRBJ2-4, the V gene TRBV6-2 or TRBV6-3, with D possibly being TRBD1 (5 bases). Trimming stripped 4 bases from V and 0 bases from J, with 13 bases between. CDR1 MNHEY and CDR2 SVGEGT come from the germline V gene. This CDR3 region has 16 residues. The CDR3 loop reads CASSSAGLIAKNIQYF. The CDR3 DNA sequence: TGTGCCAGCAGTTCGGCAGGGCTCATAGCCAAAAACATTCAGTACTTC.

This chain's CDR3 is CASSPPWAGPYNEQFF. The CDR3 DNA sequence: TGTGCCAGCTCACCACCGTGGGCAGGCCCCTACAATGAGCAGTTCTTC. V usage is TRBV18 and J usage is TRBJ2-1; D not certain. V was cut by 0 bases and J by 2 bases, with 11 bases left in between. CDR3 length: 16 residues. In germline, CDR1 is KGHSH, CDR2 LQKENI. The variable domain in full, completed from reference TRBV18 and TRBJ2-1, reads NAGVMQNPRHLVRRRGQEARLRCSPMKGHSHVYWYRQLPEEGLKFMVYLQKENIIDESGMPKERFSAEFPKEGPSILRIQQVVRGDSAAYFCASSPPWAGPYNEQFFGPGTRLTVL.

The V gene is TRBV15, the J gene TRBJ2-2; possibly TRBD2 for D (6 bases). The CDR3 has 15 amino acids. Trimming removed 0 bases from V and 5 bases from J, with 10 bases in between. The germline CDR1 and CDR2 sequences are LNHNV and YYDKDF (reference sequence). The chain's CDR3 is CATSRDRTTTGELFF. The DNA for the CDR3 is TGTGCCACCAGCAGAGATCGGACTACGACCGGGGAGCTGTTTTTT.

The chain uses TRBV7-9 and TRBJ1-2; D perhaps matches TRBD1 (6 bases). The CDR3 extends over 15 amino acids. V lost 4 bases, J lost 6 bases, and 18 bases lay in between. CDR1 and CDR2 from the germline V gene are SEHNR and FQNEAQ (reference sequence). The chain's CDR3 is CASSSAGGSSNGYTF. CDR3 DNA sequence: TGTGCCAGCAGCTCCGCGGGGGGCAGTTCGAATGGCTACACCTTC.

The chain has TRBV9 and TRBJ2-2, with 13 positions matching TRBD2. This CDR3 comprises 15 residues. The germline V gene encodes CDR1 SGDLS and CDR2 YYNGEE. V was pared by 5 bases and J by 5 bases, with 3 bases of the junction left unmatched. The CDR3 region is CASRGTSGVTGELFF. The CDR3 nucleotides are TGTGCCAGCAGGGGGACTAGCGGGGTTACCGGGGAGCTGTTTTTT. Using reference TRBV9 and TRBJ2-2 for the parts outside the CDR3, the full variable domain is DSGVTQTPKHLITATGQRVTLRCSPRSGDLSVYWYQQSLDQGLQFLIQYYNGEERAKGNILERFSAQQFPDLHSELNLSSLELGDSALYFCASRGTSGVTGELFFGEGSRLTVL.

DNA for the CDR3: TGTGCCAGCAGTGGACAGGCGGTGAACACCGGGGAGCTGTTTTTT. This codes for CASSGQAVNTGELFF. This chain connects TRBV2 to TRBJ2-2; weak D call: TRBD1 (6 bases). The CDR3 sequence is 15 residues long. Trimming pared 4 bases from V and 1 base from J, leaving 10 bases between. CDR1 is SNHLY, CDR2 FYNNEI, per germline.

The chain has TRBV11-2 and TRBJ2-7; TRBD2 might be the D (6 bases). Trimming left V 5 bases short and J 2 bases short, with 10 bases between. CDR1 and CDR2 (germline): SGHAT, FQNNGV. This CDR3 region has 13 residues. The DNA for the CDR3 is TGTGCCAGCAGCCTCGGAGGGACCTACGAGCAGTACTTC. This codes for CASSLGGTYEQYF.

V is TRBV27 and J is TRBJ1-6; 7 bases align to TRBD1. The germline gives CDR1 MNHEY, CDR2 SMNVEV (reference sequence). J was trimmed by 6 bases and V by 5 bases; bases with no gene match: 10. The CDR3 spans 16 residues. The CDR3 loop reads CASSPQVAGGNSPLHF. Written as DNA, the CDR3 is TGTGCCAGCAGTCCCCAGGTGGCAGGGGGTAATTCACCCCTCCACTTT.

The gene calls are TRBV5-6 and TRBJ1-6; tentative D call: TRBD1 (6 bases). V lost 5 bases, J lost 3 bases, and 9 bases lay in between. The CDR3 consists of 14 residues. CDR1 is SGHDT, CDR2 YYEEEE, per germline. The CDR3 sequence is CASRFRGYNSPLHF. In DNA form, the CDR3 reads TGTGCCAGCAGATTCAGGGGCTATAATTCACCCCTCCACTTT.

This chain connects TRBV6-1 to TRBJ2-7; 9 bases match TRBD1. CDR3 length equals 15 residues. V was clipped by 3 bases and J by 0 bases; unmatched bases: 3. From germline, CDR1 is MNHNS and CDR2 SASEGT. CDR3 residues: CASSEETGGSYEQYF. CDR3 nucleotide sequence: TGTGCCAGCAGTGAGGAGACAGGGGGCTCCTACGAGCAGTACTTC.

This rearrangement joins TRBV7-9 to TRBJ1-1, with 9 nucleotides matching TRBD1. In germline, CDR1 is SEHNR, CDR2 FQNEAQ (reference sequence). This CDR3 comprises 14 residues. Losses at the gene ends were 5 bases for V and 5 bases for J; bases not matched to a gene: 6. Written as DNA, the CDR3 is TGTGCCAGCAGCCACGCCGACAGGGGGACTGAAGCTTTCTTT. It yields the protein CASSHADRGTEAFF.

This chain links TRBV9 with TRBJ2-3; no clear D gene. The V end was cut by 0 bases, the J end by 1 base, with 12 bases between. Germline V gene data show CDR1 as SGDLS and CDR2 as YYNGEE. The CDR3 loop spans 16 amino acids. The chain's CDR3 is CASSVAATWGTDTQYF. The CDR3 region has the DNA TGTGCCAGCAGCGTAGCCGCGACATGGGGCACAGATACGCAGTATTTT.

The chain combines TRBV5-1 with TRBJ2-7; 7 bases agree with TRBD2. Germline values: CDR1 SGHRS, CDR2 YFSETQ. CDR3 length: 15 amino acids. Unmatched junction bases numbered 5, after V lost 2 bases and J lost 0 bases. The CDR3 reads CASSLGGRASYEQYF. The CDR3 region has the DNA TGCGCCAGCAGCTTAGGTGGGAGGGCCTCCTACGAGCAGTACTTC.

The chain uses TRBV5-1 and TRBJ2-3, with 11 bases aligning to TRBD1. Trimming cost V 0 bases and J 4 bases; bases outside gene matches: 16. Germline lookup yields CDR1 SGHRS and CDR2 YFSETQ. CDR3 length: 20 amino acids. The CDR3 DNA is TGCGCCAGCAGCTTGGCCCTACGAGGCCCGGGACAGGGGGTCGCAGATACGCAGTATTTT. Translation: CASSLALRGPGQGVADTQYF.

The CDR3, as DNA: TGTGCCACCAGTGATCCGGGACAGGGAGATGGCTACACCTTC. Its protein product is CATSDPGQGDGYTF. This chain joins TRBV24-1 and TRBJ1-2; 9 positions agree with TRBD1. The V gene's germline CDR1 is KGHDR and CDR2 SFDVKD. This CDR3 is 14 amino acids long. The V and J ends lost 3 bases and 6 bases, in that order; junction bases with no gene match: 4.

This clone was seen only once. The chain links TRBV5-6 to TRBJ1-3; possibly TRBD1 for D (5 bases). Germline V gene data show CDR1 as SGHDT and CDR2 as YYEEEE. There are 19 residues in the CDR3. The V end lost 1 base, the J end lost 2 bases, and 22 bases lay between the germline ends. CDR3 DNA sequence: TGTGCCAGCAGCTTGACGGGCCCCGGGAGGGGTATCGCTGGAAACACCATATATTTT. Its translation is CASSLTGPGRGIAGNTIYF.

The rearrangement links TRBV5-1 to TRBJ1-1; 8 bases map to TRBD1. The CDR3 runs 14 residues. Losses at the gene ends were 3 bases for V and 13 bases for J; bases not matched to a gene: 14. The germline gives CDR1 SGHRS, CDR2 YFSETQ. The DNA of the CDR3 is TGCGCCAGCAGCTCGACGGGACAGGCGGAGATCGGTTTCTTT. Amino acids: CASSSTGQAEIGFF. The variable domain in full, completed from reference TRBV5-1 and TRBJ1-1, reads KAGVTQTPRYLIKTRGQQVTLSCSPISGHRSVSWYQQTPGQGLQFLFEYFSETQRNKGNFPGRFSGRQFSNSRSEMNVSTLELGDSALYLCASSSTGQAEIGFFGQGTRLTVV.